Shown below are 5 T cell receptor beta chains from a single sample sequenced in a study of siplizumab effects on memory and regulatory T cells (dated by TCRdb to the late 2010s). The receptor library was made with the immunoSEQ multiplex PCR assay. TCRdb holds this immuneACCESS table with in-frame rearrangements only. Some clones are missing; in checked studies, unresolved V genes explain under half, and the rest has no known cause. This sample is represented by about 100,000 clones; 80% to 95% of them were singletons. The ten largest make up under 0.15% of the sample. The specimen sequenced was CD4+ T cells sorted from blood. These receptors were taken from a human donor in good health.

This rearrangement joins TRBV28 to TRBJ1-5; 8 nucleotides line up with TRBD1. The V and J ends lost 6 bases and 3 bases, in that order; junction bases with no gene match: 4. The CDR3 runs 14 residues. CDR1 is MDHEN and CDR2 is SYDVKM in the germline V gene. DNA for the CDR3: TGTGCCAGCAGACAGGGGGGGTTCAATCAGCCCCAGCATTTT. Residues: CASRQGGFNQPQHF.

J is TRBJ2-3 and V is TRBV7-2; either TRBD1 or TRBD2 may fit D (6 bases each). CDR3 length: 12 amino acids. The germline CDR1 and CDR2 sequences are SGHTA and FQGNSA. V was trimmed by 5 bases and J by 6 bases, leaving 9 bases between them. CDR3 sequence reads: CASSQGGDTQYF. DNA for the CDR3: TGTGCCAGCAGCCAAGGGGGGGATACGCAGTATTTT.

V and J are TRBV6-1 and TRBJ1-1; D remains ambiguous. This CDR3 is 13 amino acids long. CDR1 and CDR2 (germline): MNHNS, SASEGT. Trimming took 2 bases from V and 1 from J, leaving 5 bases between them. Written as DNA, the CDR3 is TGTGCCAGCAGTGAATGGAGGAACACTGAAGCTTTCTTT. Its translation is CASSEWRNTEAFF.

The chain has TRBV7-2 and TRBJ1-6, with a weak D call TRBD1 (6 bases). Germline values: CDR1 SGHTA, CDR2 FQGNSA. V lost 6 bases to trimming and J lost 1 base, with 13 bases between them. The length of the CDR3 is 16 residues. CDR3 bases: TGTGCCAGCAGTTATGGGGGGCGATCCTATAATTCACCCCTCCACTTT. Its translation is CASSYGGRSYNSPLHF.

The rearrangement uses TRBV5-1 and TRBJ1-1, with D possibly being TRBD1 (5 bases). The V and J ends lost 0 bases and 3 bases respectively, with 15 bases between them. The germline CDR1 and CDR2 sequences are SGHRS and YFSETQ. The length of the CDR3 is 16 residues. CDR3 bases: TGCGCCAGCAGCTTGGGGAGGGGATCTGCGGACACTGAAGCTTTCTTT. As protein: CASSLGRGSADTEAFF.